This T cell receptor (beta chain) was observed in a study of Graves' ophthalmopathy and Graves' hyperthyroidism. Study context: Specimen type is peripheral blood, obtained at initial diagnosis before any treatment.

Germline-derived CDR1 and CDR2 are MNHNS and SASEGT. V was trimmed by 5 bases and J by 5 bases, leaving 18 bases between them. The CDR3 has 15 residues. Study-wide results and caveats: The majority of expanded thyroid clonotypes above 0.001 frequency also occurred in blood.

Hyperthyroidism qualified as stable when ophthalmopathy did not develop within 18 months of follow-up. The authors amplified TCR beta CDR3 regions from RNA transcripts. Amplification began with first-round RT-PCR using HTBI primers, then second-round multiplex PCR was performed. TCRdb passed the multiplex PCR reads through MiXCR, listing each CDR3 protein once. The sample yields some 410,000 distinct CDR3 sequences, around a fifth seen once. This clonotype was seen a few times. Its target is not known. The origin of this receptor is a young woman with stable Graves' hyperthyroidism. The source material was peripheral blood. J is TRBJ2-5 and V is TRBV6-1; D gene unclear. The CDR3 protein is CASSKERFLRETQYF. For the CDR3, the DNA is TGTGCCAGCAGTAAAGAACGTTTTTTGAGGGAGACCCAGTACTTC.